This T cell receptor beta chain was recorded in a study of radiation and T cells in renal cell carcinoma (TCRdb year 2020). Some background on the complete study: Samples came from a clinical trial, in which primary renal cell carcinomas received 15 Gy stereotactic body radiation therapy followed by nephrectomy 4 weeks later. In total, 53 samples underwent TCR beta sequencing: 25 or so tumors plus 27 peripheral blood samples. A total of roughly 4 million unique CDR3 nucleotide sequences, encoding 2,500,000 or so unique CDR3 amino acid sequences, were found across all 55 or so samples.

V ends up 5 bases short and J 10 bases short, with an unmatched junction base count of 10. The CDR3 goes from the cysteine to the phenylalanine over 15 residues. Solely the CDR3 DNA is kept, with 45 bases framed from the first base. Sequences MDHEN (CDR1) and SYDVKM (CDR2) are obtained from the germline V gene. Following the manufacturer's recommendations, the immunoSEQ kit was used to generate TCR beta libraries from genomic DNA. Library preparation used a first multiplex PCR with proprietary primers, then a second PCR adding unique barcodes, with bead cleanups after each round. A positive control reaction and a negative control reaction, both provided in the kit, were run with every batch of samples. The final libraries were assessed on an Agilent 4200 TapeStation D1000 ScreenTape, pooled by volume, and quantified by qPCR. An Illumina NextSeq500 fitted with a MidOutput 150-cycle cartridge performed the sequencing, running 156 Read1 cycles and 15 Index1 cycles with the kit's custom primers. The pooled library was loaded at 0.8 to 1 pM with a roughly 20% PhiX control spike-in. The authors' pipeline ran thus. The vendor-processed data were analyzed in R, and a clonotype was defined as all T cells that share the same CDR3 nucleotide sequence. For clone abundance analyses, frequencies were normalized to the 10,000 most abundant clones per sample. Public T cell clones, which averaged fewer than five per sample, were removed prior to analysis. Tumor-enriched and baseline blood-enriched clonotypes were defined by at least a 32-fold difference in abundance between compartments. A beta-binomial differential abundance model was used to identify clonotypes that expanded or contracted between blood time points. The Baroni-Urbani and Buser coefficient was used to measure tumor-blood repertoire similarity, and groups were compared with two-tailed Wilcoxon tests in R. The table comes from immuneACCESS by way of TCRdb, which keeps in-frame sequences with V and J called. Part of the clones is missing from these tables; in studies checked, under half for an unresolved V gene and the rest for unknown reasons. Clone size and V and J calls were adopted from that table, with D and trimming inferred from the DNA. For this sample the table gives 120,000 or so clones, of which roughly four fifths were detected only once. Less than 2.5% of the sample goes to the ten largest clones.

Points the paper makes about the study in general: Tracking of blood repertoire dynamics stopped at less than 5 weeks after treatment, with no follow-up past that point. In blood, the top tumor clonotypes increased between baseline and 2 weeks post-radiation and then shrank by 4 weeks, which suggests that tumor-resident clones expanded only transiently. Because pretreatment tumor biopsies were not available, the baseline intratumoral presence of clonotypes could not be determined. With a single-armed trial design, the study had no way to address how radiation dose or scheduling affects the TCR repertoire.

Turning to this clone: Its antigen specificity is not known. No much larger clonotype is one base removed from it; base qualities were not supplied.

The time point label corresponds to: blood 2 weeks post-SBRT. The treatment or condition tag for this specimen amounts to: 15 Gy SBRT to primary tumor, nephrectomy 4 weeks later. To follow tumor-enriched clonotypes, serial peripheral blood was collected from radiation-treated patients at baseline and at 2 weeks and 4 weeks after SBRT. Every patient had renal cell carcinoma of clear cell pathology. Genomic DNA for TCR sequencing was prepared using the QIAamp DNA Blood Mini Kit (Qiagen). The analyses included just those samples that passed every quality control check. The sequencing used blood, collected from a patient whose treatment included radiotherapy and nephrectomy. The clonotype was recovered from a woman aged 55-70 years with renal cell carcinoma. The sequence is built from TRBV28 and TRBJ2-1, with 11 bases aligning to TRBD2. The DNA reads as follows: TGTGCCAGCAGTCCGCATAGCGGGGGGGCCTTGGAGCAGTTCTTC. Its protein is CASSPHSGGALEQFF.